A single sample is the source of the 27 T cell receptor beta chains below, sequenced in a study of blood T cell repertoires in COVID-19. Sequenced by immunoSEQ multiplex PCR; TCRdb stores in-frame clones only, minus some. Of 200,000 to 250,000 clones detected, roughly 81% appear once; the ten largest clones hold less than 8%. The sequencing input was peripheral blood. The source is a woman aged 45-59 years with active or convalescent COVID-19.

The chain combines TRBV28 with TRBJ2-7, with TRBD2 identical over 9 bases. CDR1 is MDHEN, CDR2 SYDVKM, per germline. J lost 3 bases, V lost 4 bases, and 7 bases had no gene match. The CDR3 runs 15 residues. The CDR3 reads CASSSLSGGDYEQYV. The CDR3 DNA sequence: TGTGCCAGCAGTTCCCTTAGCGGGGGTGACTACGAGCAGTACGTC.

The V and J genes are TRBV28 and TRBJ1-5, with D maybe TRBD1 (5 bases). This CDR3 is 14 amino acids long. The V and J ends lost 7 bases and 3 bases respectively, with 13 bases between them. Per the germline V gene, CDR1 is MDHEN and CDR2 is SYDVKM. CDR3 loop: CASKRGHINQPQHF. CDR3 DNA sequence: TGTGCCAGCAAAAGAGGACATATCAATCAGCCCCAGCATTTT. The full variable domain, with the rest looked up from reference TRBV28 and TRBJ1-5, is DVKVTQSSRYLVKRTGEKVFLECVQDMDHENMFWYRQDPGLGLRLIYFSYDVKMKEKGDIPEGYSVSREKKERFSLILESASTNQTSMYLCASKRGHINQPQHFGDGTRLSIL.

This chain uses TRBV6-5 with TRBJ2-5, with D possibly matching TRBD2 (5 bases). The V gene's germline CDR1 is MNHEY and CDR2 SVGAGI. The CDR3 is made up of 14 amino acids. Trimming removed 8 bases at V and 2 bases at J, with 15 bases between. The CDR3 protein is CASGRGSFQETQYF. The CDR3 region has the DNA TGTGCCAGCGGGCGAGGGTCCTTTCAAGAGACCCAGTACTTC.

The chain has TRBV6-6 and TRBJ1-3; D is possibly TRBD1 (6 bases). Looked up from germline, CDR1 is MNHNY and CDR2 is SVGAGI (reference sequence). The CDR3 loop spans 16 amino acids. V dropped 5 bases and J dropped 0 bases, with 14 bases sitting between them. Written as DNA, the CDR3 is TGTGCCAGCAGTCGGGGGGGGGCTGGCTCTGGAAACACCATATATTTT. As protein: CASSRGGAGSGNTIYF.

This sequence joins TRBV19 and TRBJ1-6; 7 bases are a match to TRBD1. The germline CDR1 and CDR2 sequences are LNHDA and SQIVND (reference sequence). The J segment lost 7 bases and the V segment lost 3 bases, leaving 6 bases of the junction unmatched. CDR3 size: 15 residues. The CDR3 sequence is CASSMFVTGNSPLHF. DNA of the CDR3: TGTGCCAGTAGTATGTTTGTGACAGGGAATTCACCCCTCCACTTT.

The chain carries TRBV28 and TRBJ2-5, with a weak D call TRBD1 (7 bases). The CDR3 runs 15 residues. Germline CDR1 reads MDHEN; CDR2 reads SYDVKM. V was pared by 3 bases and J by 2 bases, with 13 bases between. CDR3 in DNA: TGTGCCAGCAGTTTCAGACAGGGAGGTCAAGAGACCCAGTACTTC. Its protein product is CASSFRQGGQETQYF.

The CDR3 sequence is CASTPNISPNTGELFF. In nucleotides, the CDR3 is TGTGCCAGCACCCCGAACATTTCCCCGAACACCGGGGAGCTGTTTTTT. This chain joins TRBV28 and TRBJ2-2; no definite D call. V dropped 7 bases and J dropped 0 bases, with 15 bases sitting between them. The CDR3 extends over 16 amino acids. Germline CDR1 reads MDHEN; CDR2 reads SYDVKM.

The chain is built from TRBV7-9 and TRBJ2-3; unclear D gene. V was cut by 7 bases and J by 5 bases, with 10 bases left in between. Germline values: CDR1 SEHNR, CDR2 FQNEAQ (reference sequence). CDR3 size: 12 residues. DNA of the CDR3: TGTGCCAGCACCCCGTCAGGAGATACGCAGTATTTT. Amino acids: CASTPSGDTQYF.

This chain joins TRBV3-1 (or the pseudogene TRBV3-2) and TRBJ2-1; 9 bases match TRBD2. The CDR3 length is 16 residues. V lost 3 bases, J lost 6 bases, and 9 bases stayed unmatched. Germline V gene lookup returns CDR1 LGHDT and CDR2 YNNKEL (reference sequence). Here the CDR3 reads CASSHPGAGGRNEQFF. The DNA for the CDR3 is TGTGCCAGCAGCCACCCGGGAGCGGGAGGCCGCAATGAGCAGTTCTTC.

The chain joins TRBV21-1 to TRBJ2-7; the table calls TRBD1, which could not be checked here. TRBV21-1 is tagged as a pseudogene. The CDR3 contains 15 residues. The CDR3 is CASSNDRVKSCEQYF. For the CDR3, the DNA is TGTGCCAGCAGCAATGACAGGGTGAAGTCTTGCGAGCAGTACTTC.

This clone was seen a few times. The V gene is TRBV5-6, the J gene TRBJ1-4, with 9 bases lining up with TRBD1. The germline CDR1 and CDR2 sequences are SGHDT and YYEEEE. The CDR3 spans 14 residues. With 4 bases clipped from V and 8 bases from J, the junction kept 6 bases outside the gene matches. CDR3 nucleotides: TGTGCCAGCAGCCTGGGACAGGGTGGGGAAAAACTGTTTTTT. It encodes CASSLGQGGEKLFF. Complete variable domain (other parts from reference TRBV5-6 and TRBJ1-4): DAGVTQSPTHLIKTRGQQVTLRCSPKSGHDTVSWYQQALGQGPQFIFQYYEEEERQRGNFPDRFSGHQFPNYSSELNVNALLLGDSALYLCASSLGQGGEKLFFGSGTQLSVL.

For the CDR3, the DNA is TGTGCCAGCAGCCAATGGTCAGGGTCCGGTAACGAGCAGTACTTC. Encoded protein: CASSQWSGSGNEQYF. The chain combines TRBV3-1 (or the pseudogene TRBV3-2) with TRBJ2-7; TRBD1 might be the D (5 bases). CDR1 is LGHDT and CDR2 is YNNKEL in the germline V gene (reference sequence). The CDR3 has 15 amino acids. V was shortened by 2 bases and J by 5 bases, with 16 bases between the two germline ends.

The chain has TRBV10-3 and TRBJ2-6; D possibly corresponds to TRBD2 (6 bases). The CDR3 runs 17 residues. Germline V gene data show CDR1 as ENHRY and CDR2 as SYGVKD. V gave up 2 bases and J gave up 0 bases, with 11 bases separating them. CDR3 sequence (DNA): TGTGCCATCAGTGAGGGGGGACTGTCCTCTGGGGCCAACGTCCTGACTTTC. Its translation is CAISEGGLSSGANVLTF.

The rearrangement joins TRBV10-3 to TRBJ1-2; weak D call: TRBD1 (6 bases). CDR1 and CDR2 from the germline V gene are ENHRY and SYGVKD. The V gene lost 0 bases and the J gene lost 3 bases, with 11 bases spanning the gap. The CDR3 runs 15 residues. CDR3 sequence (DNA): TGTGCCATCAGTGAGTCAGCAGGGGTTTACTATGGCTACACCTTC. This translates into CAISESAGVYYGYTF.

The gene calls are TRBV2 and TRBJ1-5; 8 nucleotides align to TRBD1. Germline loops: CDR1 SNHLY, CDR2 FYNNEI. The CDR3 length is 19 residues. The V gene end was trimmed by 6 bases and the J gene end by 5 bases; junction bases not matched to a gene: 21. The CDR3 DNA reads TGTGCCAGCAGCGGGGCGTCGGACAGGGTTTTTAGGGTGGATCAGCCCCAGCATTTT. Translation: CASSGASDRVFRVDQPQHF.

The chain uses TRBV19 and TRBJ1-1, with D maybe TRBD1 (6 bases). Trimming cost V 4 bases and J 1 base, with 13 bases left between them. Germline V gene sequence: CDR1 LNHDA, CDR2 SQIVND (reference sequence). This CDR3 comprises 15 residues. The CDR3 sequence is CASSTSDSPNTEAFF. In nucleotides, the CDR3 is TGTGCCAGTAGTACTTCGGACAGCCCGAACACTGAAGCTTTCTTT. The full variable domain, its missing parts supplied by reference TRBV19 and TRBJ1-1, is DGGITQSPKYLFRKEGQNVTLSCEQNLNHDAMYWYRQDPGQGLRLIYYSQIVNDFQKGDIAEGYSVSREKKESFPLTVTSAQKNPTAFYLCASSTSDSPNTEAFFGQGTRLTVV.

This clone occurred once. Other DNA sequences from this sample encode an identical CDR3 as well. This chain links TRBV7-9 with TRBJ2-3; D ambiguous. Trimming stripped 1 base from V and 6 bases from J, with 11 bases between. The CDR3 spans 14 residues. CDR1 is SEHNR and CDR2 is FQNEAQ in the germline V gene (reference sequence). CDR3 nucleotides: TGTGCCAGCAGCTTAGATGGCGGTAGGGATACGCAGTATTTT. Translating gives CASSLDGGRDTQYF.

Only one count was recorded for this clone. V is TRBV5-4 and J is TRBJ1-1, with D possibly TRBD1 on 5 matching bases. The CDR3 totals 13 residues. V was trimmed by 4 bases and J by 2 bases, leaving 9 bases between them. The germline V gene encodes CDR1 SGHNT and CDR2 YYREEE (reference sequence). The CDR3 nucleotides are TGTGCCAGCAGCCGGGGGGATAACACTGAAGCTTTCTTT. Its protein product is CASSRGDNTEAFF.

This sequence joins TRBV7-9 and TRBJ1-4; 8 bases align to TRBD1. The CDR3 runs 14 residues. With 5 bases clipped from V and 4 bases from J, the junction kept 3 bases outside the gene matches. Looked up from germline, CDR1 is SEHNR and CDR2 is FQNEAQ (reference sequence). The CDR3, as DNA: TGTGCCAGCAGCGCGGACAGGGATAATGAAAAACTGTTTTTT. Amino acid sequence: CASSADRDNEKLFF.

The chain employs TRBV7-9 and TRBJ1-6; 7 bases fit TRBD1. J gave up 9 bases and V 7 bases, and 9 bases lay outside the gene matches. The CDR3 is made up of 14 amino acids. Germline CDR1 and CDR2: SEHNR and FQNEAQ (reference sequence). The CDR3 loop reads CASNLEGGSSPLHF. The CDR3 region has the DNA TGTGCCAGCAACCTAGAAGGGGGCTCTTCACCCCTCCACTTT. The full variable domain, completed using reference TRBV7-9 and TRBJ1-6, is DTGVSQNPRHKITKRGQNVTFRCDPISEHNRLYWYRQTLGQGPEFLTYFQNEAQLEKSRLLSDRFSAERPKGSFSTLEIQRTEQGDSAMYLCASNLEGGSSPLHFGNGTRLTVT.

This sequence joins TRBV5-4 and TRBJ2-6; maybe TRBD2 (6 bases). CDR3 size: 17 residues. Looked up from germline, CDR1 is SGHNT and CDR2 is YYREEE (reference sequence). V was shortened by 6 bases and J by 2 bases, with 18 bases between the two germline ends. The CDR3 sequence is CASTLGRGRPGANVLTF. CDR3 DNA: TGTGCCAGCACCCTAGGACGGGGGAGGCCTGGGGCCAACGTCCTGACTTTC.

This clone was observed a single time. The chain combines TRBV5-1 with TRBJ2-6, with unresolved D. Trimming removed 2 bases from V and 0 bases from J, with 6 bases in between. The length of the CDR3 is 15 residues. Germline CDR1 SGHRS, CDR2 YFSETQ. CDR3 nucleotides: TGCGCCAGCAGCTTTGGCAGCTCTGGGGCCAACGTCCTGACTTTC. Encoded protein: CASSFGSSGANVLTF.

This chain joins TRBV16 and TRBJ1-5; D is undetermined. V was pared by 4 bases and J by 0 bases, with 10 bases between. Per the germline V gene, CDR1 is KGHSY and CDR2 is FQNENV. The CDR3 is 15 residues long. CDR3 in amino acids: CASSRAANSNQPQHF. The CDR3 DNA reads TGTGCCAGCAGCCGAGCGGCCAATAGCAATCAGCCCCAGCATTTT.

The chain employs TRBV28 and TRBJ2-1; 10 nucleotides agree with TRBD1. The CDR3 is 16 amino acids. Trimming at V came to 7 bases and at J to 2 bases, leaving 8 bases not matched to a gene. Germline V gene sequence: CDR1 MDHEN, CDR2 SYDVKM. The CDR3 loop is CASTLPGQGTYNEQFF. The DNA of the CDR3 is TGTGCCAGCACCCTCCCGGGACAGGGGACCTACAATGAGCAGTTCTTC.

The chain is built from TRBV27 and TRBJ1-1; D is ambiguous. V lost 3 bases and J 0 bases, leaving 8 bases between the germline ends. The length of the CDR3 is 14 residues. Germline CDR1 MNHEY, CDR2 SMNVEV (reference sequence). CDR3 DNA sequence: TGTGCCAGCAGTTTGGGCAGGATGAACACTGAAGCTTTCTTT. Translated, it gives CASSLGRMNTEAFF.

CDR3 sequence: CASSPTGTGTYNEQFF. CDR3 bases: TGTGCCAGCAGTCCGACCGGGACAGGGACCTACAATGAGCAGTTCTTC. The chain combines TRBV4-2 with TRBJ2-1, with 9 nucleotides matching TRBD1. CDR1 is LGHNA, CDR2 YNFKEQ, per germline. This CDR3 contains 16 residues. V lost 6 bases and J lost 2; bases outside the gene matches: 8.

This chain connects TRBV2 to TRBJ1-1; 8 bases match TRBD1. V was pared by 8 bases and J by 5 bases, with 7 bases of the junction left unmatched. The CDR3 runs 13 residues. CDR1 and CDR2 (germline): SNHLY, FYNNEI. The CDR3 nucleotides read TGTGCCAGCGGGACAGGCCTAAGAACTGAAGCTTTCTTT. It codes for CASGTGLRTEAFF. The variable domain in full, with the rest retrieved from reference TRBV2 and TRBJ1-1, is EPEVTQTPSHQVTQMGQEVILRCVPISNHLYFYWYRQILGQKVEFLVSFYNNEISEKSEIFDDQFSVERPDGSNFTLKIRSTKLEDSAMYFCASGTGLRTEAFFGQGTRLTVV.